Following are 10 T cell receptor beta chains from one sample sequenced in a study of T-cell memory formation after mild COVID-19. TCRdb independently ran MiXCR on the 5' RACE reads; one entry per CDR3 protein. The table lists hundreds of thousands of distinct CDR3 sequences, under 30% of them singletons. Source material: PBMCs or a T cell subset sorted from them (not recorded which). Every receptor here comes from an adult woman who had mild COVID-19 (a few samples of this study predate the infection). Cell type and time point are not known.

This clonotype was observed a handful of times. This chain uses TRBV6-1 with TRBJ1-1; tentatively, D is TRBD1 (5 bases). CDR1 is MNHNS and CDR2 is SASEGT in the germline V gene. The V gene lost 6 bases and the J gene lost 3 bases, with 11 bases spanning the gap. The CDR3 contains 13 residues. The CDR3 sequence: CASRQLGDTEAFF. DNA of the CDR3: TGTGCCAGCAGACAGCTGGGGGACACTGAAGCTTTCTTT.

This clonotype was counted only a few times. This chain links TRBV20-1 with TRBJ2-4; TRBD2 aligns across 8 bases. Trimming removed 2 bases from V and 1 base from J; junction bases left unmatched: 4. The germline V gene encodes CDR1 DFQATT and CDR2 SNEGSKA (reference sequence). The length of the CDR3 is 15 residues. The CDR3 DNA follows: TGCAGTGCTAGACGGGCTAGCGGGGCCAAAAACATTCAGTACTTC. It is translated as CSARRASGAKNIQYF.

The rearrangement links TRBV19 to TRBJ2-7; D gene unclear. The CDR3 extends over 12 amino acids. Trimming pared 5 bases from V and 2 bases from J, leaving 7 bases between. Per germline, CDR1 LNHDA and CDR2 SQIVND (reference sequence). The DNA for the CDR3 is TGTGCCAGTAGTCAAGGGACCTACGAGCAGTACTTC. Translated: CASSQGTYEQYF.

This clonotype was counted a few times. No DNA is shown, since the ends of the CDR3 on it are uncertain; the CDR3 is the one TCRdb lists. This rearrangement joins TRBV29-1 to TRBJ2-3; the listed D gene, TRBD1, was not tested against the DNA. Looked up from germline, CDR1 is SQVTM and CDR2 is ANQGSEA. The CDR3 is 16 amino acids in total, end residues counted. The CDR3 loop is CSVASGRDRGLDTQYF.

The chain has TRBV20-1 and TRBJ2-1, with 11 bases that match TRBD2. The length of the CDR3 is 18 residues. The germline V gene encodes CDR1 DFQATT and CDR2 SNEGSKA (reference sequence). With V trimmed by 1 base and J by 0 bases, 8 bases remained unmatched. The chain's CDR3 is CSARVGLAADTSYNEQFF. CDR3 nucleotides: TGCAGTGCTAGAGTGGGACTAGCGGCCGACACCTCCTACAATGAGCAGTTCTTC.

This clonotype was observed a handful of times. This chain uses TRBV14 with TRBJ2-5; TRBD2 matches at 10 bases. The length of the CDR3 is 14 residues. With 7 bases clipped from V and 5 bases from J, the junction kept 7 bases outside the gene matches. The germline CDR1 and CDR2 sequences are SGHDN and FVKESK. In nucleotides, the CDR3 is TGTGCCAGCAAGAGCGGGAGGGCCGGTGAGACCCAGTACTTC. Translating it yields CASKSGRAGETQYF.

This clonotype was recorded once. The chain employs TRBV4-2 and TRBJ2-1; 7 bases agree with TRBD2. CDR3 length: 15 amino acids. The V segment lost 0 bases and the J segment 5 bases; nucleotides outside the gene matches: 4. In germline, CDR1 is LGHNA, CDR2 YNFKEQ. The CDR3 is CASSQEGGTNNEQFF. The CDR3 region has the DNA TGTGCCAGCAGCCAAGAGGGGGGGACCAACAATGAGCAGTTCTTC.

The CDR3, as DNA: TGTGCCAGCAGTTTAGGTAGCGGGGGGGCGACGAATGAGCAGTTCTTC. Residues: CASSLGSGGATNEQFF. V usage is TRBV27 and J usage is TRBJ2-1; the match to TRBD2 covers 11 bases. CDR3 length: 16 residues. The J segment lost 7 bases and the V segment lost 2 bases, leaving 7 bases of the junction unmatched. The germline gives CDR1 MNHEY, CDR2 SMNVEV (reference sequence).

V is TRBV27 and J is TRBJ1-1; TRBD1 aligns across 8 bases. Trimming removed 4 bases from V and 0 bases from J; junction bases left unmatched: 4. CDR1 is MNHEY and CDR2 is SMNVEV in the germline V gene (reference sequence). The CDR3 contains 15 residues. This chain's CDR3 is CASSSGQGLNTEAFF. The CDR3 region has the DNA TGTGCCAGCAGTTCAGGACAGGGCCTGAACACTGAAGCTTTCTTT.

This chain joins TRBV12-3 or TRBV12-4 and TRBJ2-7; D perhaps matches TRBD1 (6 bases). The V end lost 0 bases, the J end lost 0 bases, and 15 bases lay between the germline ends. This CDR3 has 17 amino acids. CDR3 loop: CASSLAIGTKSSYEQYF. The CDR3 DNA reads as TGTGCCAGCAGTTTAGCAATCGGGACAAAGAGCTCCTACGAGCAGTACTTC.